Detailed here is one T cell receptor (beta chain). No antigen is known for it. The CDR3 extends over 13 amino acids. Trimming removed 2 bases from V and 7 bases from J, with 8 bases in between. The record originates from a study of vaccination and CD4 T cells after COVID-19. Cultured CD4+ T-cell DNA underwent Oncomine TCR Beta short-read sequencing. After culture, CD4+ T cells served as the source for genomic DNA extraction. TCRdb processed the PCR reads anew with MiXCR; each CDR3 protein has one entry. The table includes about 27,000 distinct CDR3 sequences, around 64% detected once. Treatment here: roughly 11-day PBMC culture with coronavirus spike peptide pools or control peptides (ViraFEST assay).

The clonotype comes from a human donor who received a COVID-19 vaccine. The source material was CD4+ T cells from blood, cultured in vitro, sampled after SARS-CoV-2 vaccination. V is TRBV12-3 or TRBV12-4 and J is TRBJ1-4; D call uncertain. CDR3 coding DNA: TGTGCCAGCAGTTTAAATCTTGGTGAAAAACTGTTTTTT. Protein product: CASSLNLGEKLFF.